This entry concerns a single T cell receptor beta chain. The antigen is unknown. The sample originates from a study of early stage breast cancer tumors. Across the whole study: Most invasive tumors, about 80% of the 16, were ER+/PR+/HER2-. Each sample averaged approximately 9.6-fold read coverage. Whole-study results and caveats: Tumor and normal breast were distinguished via blood comparison in about 90% of the 16 patients. Compared with adjacent normal breast tissue, tumors showed roughly 2.5-fold greater T cell density and higher clonality.

Looked up from germline, CDR1 is MNHNY and CDR2 is SVGAGI (reference sequence). The CDR3 extends over 16 amino acids. Trimming cost V 0 bases and J 9 bases, with 15 bases left between them. Sequencing used immunoSEQ multiplex PCR; TCRdb keeps in-frame clones, though not all of them. The table lists over 45,000 clones, approximately 83% of them singletons, with around 1.5% in the top ten. Material: blood. The chain joins TRBV6-6 to TRBJ1-6; TRBD1 might be the D (6 bases). This receptor was taken from a person in their fifties with breast cancer. CDR3 protein: CASSYSPGGAASPLHF. In DNA, the CDR3 is TGTGCCAGCAGTTACTCCCCGGGGGGCGCAGCTTCACCCCTCCACTTT.